This TCR beta chain is drawn from a study of T cell changes during pregnancy in multiple sclerosis. Germline assignment: CDR1 SGHVS and CDR2 FQNEAQ. V lost 1 base, J lost 7 bases, and 16 bases lay in between. CDR3 length: 16 amino acids. The table came from immunoSEQ multiplex PCR; TCRdb's copy has only in-frame clones and leaves some out. The sample records 60,000 to 70,000 clones, about 89% being singletons. The sequencing here drew on peripheral blood, taken in the second trimester of pregnancy. The clonotype originates from a female donor with multiple sclerosis, enrolled in a pregnancy study. The chain combines TRBV7-8 with TRBJ1-4; possible D gene TRBD1, 6 bases. This chain's CDR3 is CASSLVIGIGGEKLFF. The DNA for the CDR3 is TGTGCCAGCAGCTTAGTAATAGGGATAGGGGGTGAAAAACTGTTTTTT. The complete variable domain, with remaining parts taken from reference TRBV7-8 and TRBJ1-4, reads GAGVSQSPRYKVAKRGQDVALRCDPISGHVSLFWYQQALGQGPEFLTYFQNEAQLDKSGLPSDRFFAERPEGSVSTLKIQRTQQEDSAVYLCASSLVIGIGGEKLFFGSGTQLSVL.